A single sample gave rise to the 28 T cell receptor beta chains below, sequenced in a study of regulatory T cells in long-lasting Graves disease. CDR3-region Arm-PCR and iRepertoire HTBI primers produced the TCR beta libraries. Via MiXCR, TCRdb re-called the multiplex PCR reads, giving one row per CDR3 protein. The profile shows under 450,000 distinct CDR3 sequences, about 11% of them singletons. Time point meaning: newly diagnosed GD, antithyroid drugs for less than 3 months. PBMC-derived RNA was used for the TCR library. These sequences were also reported in another study, on T cells in Graves' hyperthyroidism and ophthalmopathy.

Here the sequenced sample was peripheral blood mononuclear cells (PBMCs), taken at new diagnosis, from a patient treated with antithyroid drugs. These receptors were taken from a young woman with Graves disease.

The rearrangement joins TRBV7-8 to TRBJ2-5; 13 positions agree with TRBD2. V trimming: 0 bases; J trimming: 3 bases; junction bases outside the gene matches: 1. The CDR3 is 16 amino acids. Per germline, CDR1 SGHVS and CDR2 FQNEAQ. CDR3 in DNA: TGTGCCAGCAGCTTAGCAGGACTAGCGGGAGAAGAGACCCAGTACTTC. Translation gives CASSLAGLAGEETQYF.

This clonotype came up many times. This rearrangement joins TRBV12-3 or TRBV12-4 to TRBJ2-3; TRBD2 matches at 8 bases. CDR3 length equals 17 residues. V shed 4 bases, J shed 2 bases, and the junction held 11 bases outside the gene matches. Written as DNA, the CDR3 is TGTGCCAGCAGTTCCTCCCCACTAGCGGTGAACACAGATACGCAGTATTTT. This translates into CASSSSPLAVNTDTQYF.

The sample holds a few counts of this clonotype. J is TRBJ1-2 and V is TRBV28; the match to TRBD1 covers 7 bases. This CDR3 comprises 15 residues. Germline values: CDR1 MDHEN, CDR2 SYDVKM. The V gene end was trimmed by 3 bases and the J gene end by 6 bases; junction bases not matched to a gene: 10. CDR3 in amino acids: CASSLWTGRMDGYTF. CDR3 in DNA: TGTGCCAGCAGTTTGTGGACAGGAAGGATGGATGGCTACACCTTC.

This clonotype occurred a few times. The chain recombines TRBV9 with TRBJ1-2; no firm D call. The CDR3 totals 16 residues. V lost 3 bases, J lost 3 bases, and 18 bases lay in between. Germline CDR1 SGDLS, CDR2 YYNGEE. The CDR3 protein is CASSAHIGPRDYGYTF. CDR3 DNA sequence: TGTGCCAGCAGCGCTCACATCGGACCCCGGGACTATGGCTACACCTTC.

This clonotype was found a few times. The V and J genes are TRBV19 and TRBJ2-3; 12 bases agree with TRBD1. V gave up 8 bases and J gave up 7 bases; unmatched junction bases: 13. The CDR3 runs 16 residues. CDR1 and CDR2 (germline): LNHDA, SQIVND (reference sequence). The CDR3 sequence is CASSRSGTGGIYTQYF. CDR3 DNA sequence: TGTGCCAGTTCTAGATCCGGGACAGGGGGCATCTATACGCAGTATTTT.

Note on this clonotype: Since a far larger clone is one base different, this is likely a read error. This chain links TRBV2 with TRBJ2-7, with 8 bases that match TRBD1. Near its end, the DNA agrees better with TRBJ2-3, so the J call may be wrong. This CDR3 is built from 17 residues. Germline CDR1 SNHLY, CDR2 FYNNEI. CDR3 sequence (DNA): TGTGCCAGCAGTGAATTCATTATTAACAGGGGGGCAGATACGCAGTATTTT. It encodes CASSEFIINRGADTQYF.

This clonotype came up many times. The chain recombines TRBV18 with TRBJ1-1; no clear D. The CDR3 is 15 amino acids. Trimming removed 0 bases from V and 3 bases from J, with 11 bases in between. The germline CDR1 and CDR2 sequences are KGHSH and LQKENI. CDR3: CASSPPGRLDTEAFF. The DNA for the CDR3 is TGTGCCAGCTCACCACCGGGCAGGTTGGACACTGAAGCTTTCTTT.

A few counts support this clonotype. The rearrangement joins TRBV7-2 to TRBJ1-3; perhaps TRBD1 as D (5 bases). V was shortened by 5 bases and J by 13 bases, with 15 bases between the two germline ends. CDR1 and CDR2 from the germline V gene are SGHTA and FQGNSA. The CDR3 sequence is 12 residues long. CDR3 protein: CASSPGREDIYF. The CDR3 region has the DNA TGTGCCAGCAGCCCGGGACGGGAAGATATATATTTT.

This clonotype was observed at least ten times. V and J are TRBV4-3 and TRBJ2-7, with a tentative D call TRBD2 (6 bases). V was clipped by 1 base and J by 6 bases, with 16 bases between them. The germline V gene encodes CDR1 LGHNA and CDR2 YSLEER. The CDR3 totals 15 residues. CDR3 loop: CASSQGGDWSGEQYF. The DNA for the CDR3 is TGCGCCAGCAGCCAAGGTGGGGACTGGTCGGGCGAGCAGTACTTC.

This clonotype showed up many times. The chain joins TRBV28 to TRBJ2-5; TRBD1 matches 12 bases. With 5 bases clipped from V and 5 bases from J, the junction kept 6 bases outside the gene matches. The CDR3 contains 15 residues. Germline V gives CDR1 MDHEN, CDR2 SYDVKM. CDR3 sequence reads: CASSQGQGALETQYF. CDR3 nucleotides: TGTGCCAGCAGTCAGGGACAGGGGGCTTTGGAGACCCAGTACTTC. Variable domain in full (rest from reference TRBV28 and TRBJ2-5): DVKVTQSSRYLVKRTGEKVFLECVQDMDHENMFWYRQDPGLGLRLIYFSYDVKMKEKGDIPEGYSVSREKKERFSLILESASTNQTSMYLCASSQGQGALETQYFGPGTRLLVL.

This clonotype was counted at least ten times. The chain uses TRBV5-1 and TRBJ1-1, with a possible D match to TRBD1 (5 bases). CDR1 and CDR2 from the germline V gene are SGHRS and YFSETQ. CDR3 size: 14 residues. Between the trimmed V and J ends, which lost 5 bases and 2 bases, there was a span of 13 bases. Written as DNA, the CDR3 is TGCGCCAGCAGGGCGGCTGGGGGAAACACTGAAGCTTTCTTT. This codes for CASRAAGGNTEAFF.

Ten or more counts support this clonotype. The chain employs TRBV29-1 and TRBJ2-1; D uncertain. V was trimmed by 2 bases and J by 2 bases, leaving 16 bases between them. Germline assignment: CDR1 SQVTM and CDR2 ANQGSEA. This CDR3 has 16 residues. CDR3 sequence: CSVEPRWQDAYNEQFF. The CDR3 region has the DNA TGCAGCGTTGAACCTCGGTGGCAGGACGCCTACAATGAGCAGTTCTTC.

This clonotype turned up a few times. CDR3 nucleotide sequence: TGTGCCAGCCGCGGAGGTGGGAGTAGCAATCAGCCCCAGCATTTT. Translation gives CASRGGGSSNQPQHF. The chain is built from TRBV5-7 and TRBJ1-5; the D is unclear. Being an ORF, TRBV5-7 has a function that is uncertain. V lost 7 bases and J lost 0, with 14 bases in between. The CDR3 sequence is 15 residues long.

This clonotype was seen many times. The chain recombines TRBV7-9 with TRBJ1-1, with unresolved D. The CDR3 has 13 amino acids. Germline CDR1 is SEHNR and CDR2 is FQNEAQ (reference sequence). The V end was cut by 3 bases, the J end by 0 bases, with 5 bases between. CDR3 DNA: TGTGCCAGCAGCTTCGCCATGAACACTGAAGCTTTCTTT. The encoded protein is CASSFAMNTEAFF.

J is TRBJ2-1 and V is TRBV7-3; TRBD1 might be the D (6 bases). This CDR3 comprises 14 residues. Trimming pared 5 bases from V and 7 bases from J, leaving 15 bases between. Germline CDR1 reads SGHTA; CDR2 reads FQGTGA. The CDR3, as DNA: TGTGCCAGCAGCCCCCAGGGGACAAGGAATGAGCAGTTCTTC. It codes for CASSPQGTRNEQFF.

In its sample, this clonotype was seen many times. The V gene is TRBV7-2, the J gene TRBJ2-5; D might be TRBD2 (6 bases). Germline CDR1 and CDR2: SGHTA and FQGNSA. The CDR3 runs to 14 residues. V was cut by 2 bases and J by 5 bases, with 12 bases left in between. This CDR3 is CASSLLAGRETQYF. CDR3 DNA sequence: TGTGCCAGCAGCTTACTCGCAGGGAGGGAGACCCAGTACTTC.

In this sample, this clonotype turned up many times. This sequence joins TRBV28 and TRBJ1-4; 7 nucleotides match TRBD1. The CDR3 covers 14 residues. CDR1 and CDR2 from the germline V gene are MDHEN and SYDVKM. Trimming removed 5 bases from V and 5 bases from J; junction bases left unmatched: 5. As DNA, the CDR3 is TGTGCCAGCAGTCTCGGGACAGAGAATGAAAAACTGTTTTTT. This encodes CASSLGTENEKLFF.

About this clonotype: This could be a read error, since a much larger clone is one nucleotide away. This chain links TRBV19 with TRBJ2-1; no firm D call. CDR1 and CDR2 (germline): LNHDA, SQIVND (reference sequence). CDR3 length equals 16 residues. The CDR3 protein is CASRTSMGSSYSEQFF. CDR3 bases: TGTGCCAGTAGAACATCCATGGGCAGCTCCTACAGTGAGCAGTTCTTC. The full variable domain, its missing parts supplied by reference TRBV19 and TRBJ2-1, is DGGITQSPKYLFRKEGQNVTLSCEQNLNHDAMYWYRQDPGQGLRLIYYSQIVNDFQKGDIAEGYSVSREKKESFPLTVTSAQKNPTAFYLCASRTSMGSSYSEQFFGPGTRLTVL.

This clonotype was counted at least ten times. The chain links TRBV7-2 to TRBJ2-3, with D hard to call. From germline, CDR1 is SGHTA and CDR2 FQGNSA. CDR3 size: 12 residues. V was cut by 5 bases and J by 3 bases, with 6 bases left in between. The CDR3 coding sequence is TGTGCCAGCAGCCCCCCTACAGATACGCAGTATTTT. Translating it yields CASSPPTDTQYF.

This clonotype was found many times. The chain uses TRBV20-1 and TRBJ1-1; D remains unclear. V lost 4 bases, J lost 3 bases, and 12 bases lay in between. Germline CDR1 DFQATT, CDR2 SNEGSKA (reference sequence). The CDR3 spans 13 residues. This CDR3 reads CSAIRSTDTEAFF. CDR3 bases: TGCAGTGCTATTCGTAGTACAGACACTGAAGCTTTCTTT.

The table lists this clonotype with many counts. The chain couples TRBV9 to TRBJ2-5; no definite D call. V was cut by 4 bases and J by 4 bases, with 11 bases left in between. Germline V gives CDR1 SGDLS, CDR2 YYNGEE. CDR3 length equals 13 residues. DNA of the CDR3: TGTGCCAGCAGCAGCCGCAGTGGAGAGACCCAGTACTTC. It specifies CASSSRSGETQYF.

The chain recombines TRBV6-2 or TRBV6-3 with TRBJ2-2, with D hard to call. V lost 4 bases and J lost 7, with 10 bases in between. In germline, CDR1 is MNHEY, CDR2 SVGEGT. The CDR3 length is 13 residues. CDR3 residues: CASSSVPHGELFF. The CDR3 DNA reads as TGTGCCAGCAGTTCCGTCCCGCACGGGGAGCTGTTTTTT.

This chain joins TRBV4-2 and TRBJ2-1; 8 bases fit TRBD1. The J segment lost 6 bases and the V segment lost 2 bases, leaving 9 bases of the junction unmatched. Germline assignment: CDR1 LGHNA and CDR2 YNFKEQ. The CDR3 extends over 16 amino acids. The CDR3 coding sequence is TGTGCCAGCAGCCAACCTGACAGGGGCCGTGGCAATGAGCAGTTCTTC. Protein sequence: CASSQPDRGRGNEQFF.

This chain's CDR3 is CASIRGAHIANEQFF. The CDR3 nucleotides read TGTGCCAGCATCCGTGGGGCACATATAGCCAATGAGCAGTTCTTC. The chain links TRBV2 to TRBJ2-1, with D possibly TRBD1 on 5 matching bases. Germline V lookup: CDR1 SNHLY, CDR2 FYNNEI. Trimming stripped 7 bases from V and 6 bases from J, with 19 bases between. The CDR3 extends over 15 amino acids.

This clonotype was counted only a few times. The chain has TRBV4-1 and TRBJ2-7; D not resolved. V dropped 2 bases and J dropped 5 bases, with 19 bases sitting between them. The CDR3 totals 16 residues. CDR1 MGHRA and CDR2 YSYEKL come from the germline V gene. CDR3 region: CASSQRAGRAYDEQYV. DNA for the CDR3: TGCGCCAGCAGCCAAAGGGCTGGCCGGGCGTACGACGAGCAGTACGTC.

This clonotype was seen a handful of times. The chain has TRBV7-9 and TRBJ1-6; D ambiguous. V was pared by 8 bases and J by 5 bases, with 7 bases between. Per germline, CDR1 SEHNR and CDR2 FQNEAQ (reference sequence). There are 12 residues in the CDR3. In DNA form, the CDR3 reads TGTGCCAGCGGCCAGGATAATTCACCCCTCCACTTT. Its translation: CASGQDNSPLHF.

This clonotype has at least ten counts. The chain employs TRBV11-2 and TRBJ1-1, with D maybe TRBD1 (5 bases). The CDR3 spans 16 residues. Trimming cost V 0 bases and J 5 bases, with 16 bases left between them. Germline lookup yields CDR1 SGHAT and CDR2 FQNNGV. The chain's CDR3 is CASSLDRVGPGTEAFF. In nucleotides, the CDR3 is TGTGCCAGCAGCTTAGACAGGGTGGGACCGGGTACTGAAGCTTTCTTT.

The rearrangement joins TRBV2 to TRBJ1-2; D is perhaps TRBD1 (6 bases). The germline CDR1 and CDR2 sequences are SNHLY and FYNNEI. This CDR3 has 15 amino acids. V shed 3 bases and J shed 3 bases, with 14 bases lying between them. The CDR3 spells CASSEGSGGYYGYTF. In DNA, the CDR3 is TGTGCCAGCAGTGAGGGTAGCGGGGGCTACTATGGCTACACCTTC. Full variable domain (missing parts from reference TRBV2 and TRBJ1-2): EPEVTQTPSHQVTQMGQEVILRCVPISNHLYFYWYRQILGQKVEFLVSFYNNEISEKSEIFDDQFSVERPDGSNFTLKIRSTKLEDSAMYFCASSEGSGGYYGYTFGSGTRLTVV.